This TCR beta chain originates from a study of blood T cell repertoires in COVID-19. Study-level information: The samples span acute and convalescent COVID-19 from the United States, Italy and Spain. PBMCs, B-cell-depleted T cells, or T cells provided the cDNA or gDNA that made up the material.

Per the authors' pipeline: Cell counts per sample came from amplifying reference gene primers. Clones were sequenced by immunoSEQ multiplex PCR, and TCRdb holds only the in-frame ones, with some missing. That table supplies the V and J calls and clone size; D and trimming were determined from the DNA. The data contain tens of thousands of clones, 80% to 95% of them singletons. The TCR comes from a man older than 75 with acute or convalescent COVID-19. What was sequenced was peripheral blood.

CDR3 residues: CSVRGRDEKLFF. In DNA form, the CDR3 reads TGCAGCGTCAGGGGGCGTGATGAAAAACTGTTTTTT. The chain couples TRBV29-1 to TRBJ1-4; 8 nucleotides agree with TRBD1. V lost 6 bases and J lost 6; bases outside the gene matches: 3. Germline V gives CDR1 SQVTM, CDR2 ANQGSEA. The CDR3 consists of 12 residues.